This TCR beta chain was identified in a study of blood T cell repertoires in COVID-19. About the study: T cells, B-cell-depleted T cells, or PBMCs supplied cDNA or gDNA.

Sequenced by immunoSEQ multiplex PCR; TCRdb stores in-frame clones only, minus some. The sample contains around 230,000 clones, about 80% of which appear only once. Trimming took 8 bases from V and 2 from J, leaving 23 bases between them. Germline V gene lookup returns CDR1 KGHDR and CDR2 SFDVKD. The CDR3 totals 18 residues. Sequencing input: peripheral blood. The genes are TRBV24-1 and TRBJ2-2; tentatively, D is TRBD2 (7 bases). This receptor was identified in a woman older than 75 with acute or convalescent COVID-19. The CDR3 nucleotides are TGTGCCACCAACGGCGGGCGGAGTGGCGGGGGCAACACCGGGGAGCTGTTTTTT. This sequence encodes CATNGGRSGGGNTGELFF.